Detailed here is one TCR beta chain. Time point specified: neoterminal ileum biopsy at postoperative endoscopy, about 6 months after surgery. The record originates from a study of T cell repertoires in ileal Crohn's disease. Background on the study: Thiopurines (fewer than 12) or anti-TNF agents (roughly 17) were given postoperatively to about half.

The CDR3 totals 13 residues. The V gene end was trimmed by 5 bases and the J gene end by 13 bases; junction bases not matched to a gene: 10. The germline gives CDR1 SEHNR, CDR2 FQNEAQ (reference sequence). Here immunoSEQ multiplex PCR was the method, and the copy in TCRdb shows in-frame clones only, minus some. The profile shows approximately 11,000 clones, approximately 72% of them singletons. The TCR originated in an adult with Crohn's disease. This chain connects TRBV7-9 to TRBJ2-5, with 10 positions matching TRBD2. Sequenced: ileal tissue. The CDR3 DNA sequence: TGTGCCAGCAGCCTCGGACTAGCGGATGCCCCGTACTTC. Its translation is CASSLGLADAPYF. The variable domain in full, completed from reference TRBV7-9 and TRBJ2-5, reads DTGVSQNPRHKITKRGQNVTFRCDPISEHNRLYWYRQTLGQGPEFLTYFQNEAQLEKSRLLSDRFSAERPKGSFSTLEIQRTEQGDSAMYLCASSLGLADAPYFGPGTRLLVL.